Below are 19 T cell receptor beta chains sequenced from a single sample in a study of blood T cell repertoires in COVID-19. Using immunoSEQ multiplex PCR, the repertoire was profiled, and TCRdb retains in-frame clones only, with some absent. The table includes hundreds of thousands of clones, approximately 86% detected once. The sequenced material came from PBMCs or T cells enriched from blood (not recorded which). These TCRs come from a woman aged 45-65 years who had recovered from COVID-19.

The rearrangement joins TRBV27 to TRBJ1-5, with 7 nucleotides matching TRBD1. This CDR3 has 12 residues. The V and J ends lost 6 bases and 7 bases, in that order; junction bases with no gene match: 3. CDR1 is MNHEY, CDR2 SMNVEV, per germline (reference sequence). The CDR3 loop is CASRTGSQPQHF. Here the CDR3 DNA reads TGTGCCAGCAGGACAGGGAGCCAGCCCCAGCATTTT.

The J gene is TRBJ1-5, the V gene TRBV28, with 12 bases matching TRBD1. Germline V lookup: CDR1 MDHEN, CDR2 SYDVKM. After removal of 11 bases from V and 6 bases from J, the junction contained 11 bases not matched to a gene. The CDR3 has 15 residues. The DNA of the CDR3 is TGTGCCGGAGGGACGGGACAGGGGGCTTTTCAGCCCCAGCATTTT. Amino acids: CAGGTGQGAFQPQHF.

The rearrangement uses TRBV4-1 and TRBJ2-7; maybe TRBD1 (5 bases). V lost 0 bases and J 4 bases, leaving 10 bases between the germline ends. Germline V gene lookup returns CDR1 MGHRA and CDR2 YSYEKL. CDR3 length: 14 residues. Written as DNA, the CDR3 is TGCGCCAGCAGCCAAGAGGCACAGGCGTACGAGCAGTACTTC. It is translated as CASSQEAQAYEQYF.

The chain is built from TRBV7-2 and TRBJ2-5, with 8 bases fitting TRBD2. This CDR3 has 15 residues. With V trimmed by 5 bases and J by 5 bases, 10 bases remained unmatched. Per germline, CDR1 SGHTA and CDR2 FQGNSA. This CDR3 reads CASSPNGRATETQYF. In nucleotides, the CDR3 is TGTGCCAGCAGCCCAAACGGGAGGGCAACGGAGACCCAGTACTTC.

This chain joins TRBV5-1 and TRBJ1-2, with no clear D. CDR1 and CDR2 from the germline V gene are SGHRS and YFSETQ. The CDR3 runs to 14 residues. The V end was cut by 0 bases, the J end by 7 bases, with 13 bases between. CDR3: CASSLDWGGGGYTF. DNA of the CDR3: TGCGCCAGCAGCTTGGACTGGGGTGGAGGTGGCTACACCTTC.

J is TRBJ2-7 and V is TRBV11-1; 7 bases are a match to TRBD1. The CDR3 runs to 14 residues. From germline, CDR1 is SGHAT and CDR2 FQDESV (reference sequence). Trimming took 1 base from V and 5 from J; bases not matched to a gene: 5. The CDR3 region has the DNA TGTGCCAGCAGCTTAGTCGACAGGGATAACGAGCAGTACTTC. Its protein product is CASSLVDRDNEQYF.

The chain carries TRBV19 and TRBJ1-1; D unresolved. V lost 0 bases to trimming and J lost 11 bases, with 13 bases between them. The germline V gene has CDR1 LNHDA and CDR2 SQIVND (reference sequence). The CDR3 covers 13 residues. The DNA of the CDR3 is TGTGCCAGTAGTATAGATCGCGGGTCGCGGGCTTTCTTT. Protein: CASSIDRGSRAFF.

Here the CDR3 reads CASSTGITYEQYF. In nucleotides, the CDR3 is TGTGCCAGCAGTACAGGGATCACCTACGAGCAGTACTTC. The chain is built from TRBV6-2 or TRBV6-3 and TRBJ2-7, with D perhaps matching TRBD1 (6 bases). CDR1 and CDR2 (germline): MNHEY, SVGEGT. V lost 5 bases, J lost 2 bases, and 10 bases lay in between. This CDR3 has 13 residues.

The J gene is TRBJ1-2, the V gene TRBV18; D call uncertain. The CDR3 has 15 amino acids. V was clipped by 3 bases and J by 1 base, with 12 bases between them. Germline loops: CDR1 KGHSH, CDR2 LQKENI. CDR3 sequence (DNA): TGTGCCAGCTCACCCCAGCGGGCGGTTAACTATGGCTACACCTTC. It encodes CASSPQRAVNYGYTF. Full variable domain (rest looked up from reference TRBV18 and TRBJ1-2): NAGVMQNPRHLVRRRGQEARLRCSPMKGHSHVYWYRQLPEEGLKFMVYLQKENIIDESGMPKERFSAEFPKEGPSILRIQQVVRGDSAAYFCASSPQRAVNYGYTFGSGTRLTVV.

V usage is TRBV18 and J usage is TRBJ2-7; D possibly corresponds to TRBD1 (5 bases). Germline V gives CDR1 KGHSH, CDR2 LQKENI. Trimming shortened V by 3 bases and J by 2 bases, and 11 bases separated the two germline ends. The CDR3 loop spans 14 amino acids. The CDR3 loop is CASSPAGQTYEQYF. CDR3 DNA: TGTGCCAGCTCACCGGCAGGGCAAACCTACGAGCAGTACTTC.

As for this clone: At the DNA level, this CDR3 is encoded by other sequences in the same sample as well. The chain joins TRBV19 to TRBJ2-5, with a weak D call TRBD2 (5 bases). The CDR3 runs to 11 residues. Trimming pared 4 bases from V and 5 bases from J, leaving 5 bases between. CDR1 is LNHDA and CDR2 is SQIVND in the germline V gene (reference sequence). In DNA form, the CDR3 reads TGTGCCAGTAGTACGGGGGAGACCCAGTACTTC. Translating it yields CASSTGETQYF.

The rearrangement joins TRBV13 to TRBJ2-7; 9 bases are shared with TRBD2. This CDR3 is 17 amino acids long. The V segment lost 0 bases and the J segment 0 bases; nucleotides outside the gene matches: 6. CDR1 is PRHDT and CDR2 is FYEKMQ in the germline V gene (reference sequence). The CDR3 is CASSLGPLAGSSYEQYF. The CDR3 DNA follows: TGTGCCAGCAGCTTAGGCCCCCTAGCGGGGAGCTCCTACGAGCAGTACTTC.

The V gene is TRBV11-2, the J gene TRBJ2-7, with TRBD2 matching over 12 bases. The CDR3 length is 15 residues. Per germline, CDR1 SGHAT and CDR2 FQNNGV. The V segment lost 5 bases and the J segment 2 bases; nucleotides outside the gene matches: 4. The CDR3 spells CASSLRTSGTYEQYF. The CDR3 DNA reads as TGTGCCAGCAGCCTCCGGACTAGCGGGACCTACGAGCAGTACTTC.

The chain has TRBV19 and TRBJ1-1, with TRBD1 as a possible D gene (6 bases). The V end was cut by 8 bases, the J end by 5 bases, with 18 bases between. Per germline, CDR1 LNHDA and CDR2 SQIVND (reference sequence). The CDR3 is 14 residues long. CDR3 sequence: CASEPGERRTEAFF. CDR3 coding DNA: TGTGCCAGTGAGCCAGGGGAAAGAAGGACTGAAGCTTTCTTT.

In this sample, this clone turned up once. Other DNA sequences of this sample code for an identical CDR3. The rearrangement joins TRBV19 to TRBJ2-7, with D possibly TRBD2 on 6 matching bases. The germline V gene encodes CDR1 LNHDA and CDR2 SQIVND (reference sequence). This CDR3 spans 15 amino acids. With 3 bases removed from V and 0 bases from J, the gap between germline ends came to 12 bases. CDR3: CASSIGSGSSYEQYF. CDR3 nucleotide sequence: TGTGCCAGTAGTATTGGTAGCGGAAGCTCCTACGAGCAGTACTTC.

The CDR3 DNA reads TGTGCCAGCAGCGTAGGACAGGGGGCGGCCGGGGAGCTGTTTTTT. Amino acids: CASSVGQGAAGELFF. This chain connects TRBV7-9 to TRBJ2-2; 11 bases are a match to TRBD1. Germline trimming cut 5 bases from V and 6 bases from J; bases unmatched to any gene: 5. The CDR3 length is 15 residues. Germline lookup yields CDR1 SEHNR and CDR2 FQNEAQ (reference sequence).

The chain links TRBV7-2 to TRBJ1-3; D is possibly TRBD1 (5 bases). Trimming removed 5 bases at V and 1 base at J, with 15 bases between. The CDR3 loop spans 16 amino acids. CDR1 is SGHTA and CDR2 is FQGNSA in the germline V gene. CDR3: CASSPQGAGSGNTIYF. Here the CDR3 DNA reads TGTGCCAGCAGCCCCCAAGGGGCAGGGTCTGGAAACACCATATATTTT.

The rearrangement links TRBV6-5 to TRBJ1-4; a possible D gene is TRBD1 (6 bases). V lost 7 bases and J 3 bases, leaving 15 bases between the germline ends. Per the germline V gene, CDR1 is MNHEY and CDR2 is SVGAGI. The CDR3 runs to 15 residues. The chain's CDR3 is CASKVQGSPNEKLFF. The CDR3 DNA sequence: TGTGCCAGCAAAGTCCAGGGGTCCCCTAATGAAAAACTGTTTTTT.

This clone was seen once. V and J are TRBV29-1 and TRBJ2-7; D possibly corresponds to TRBD2 (7 bases). The germline CDR1 and CDR2 sequences are SQVTM and ANQGSEA. The CDR3 runs 13 residues. V shed 5 bases and J shed 7 bases, with 18 bases lying between them. For the CDR3, the DNA is TGCAGCGTTACTTTAGGGGGAGGGTATGAGCAGTACTTC. It specifies CSVTLGGGYEQYF.